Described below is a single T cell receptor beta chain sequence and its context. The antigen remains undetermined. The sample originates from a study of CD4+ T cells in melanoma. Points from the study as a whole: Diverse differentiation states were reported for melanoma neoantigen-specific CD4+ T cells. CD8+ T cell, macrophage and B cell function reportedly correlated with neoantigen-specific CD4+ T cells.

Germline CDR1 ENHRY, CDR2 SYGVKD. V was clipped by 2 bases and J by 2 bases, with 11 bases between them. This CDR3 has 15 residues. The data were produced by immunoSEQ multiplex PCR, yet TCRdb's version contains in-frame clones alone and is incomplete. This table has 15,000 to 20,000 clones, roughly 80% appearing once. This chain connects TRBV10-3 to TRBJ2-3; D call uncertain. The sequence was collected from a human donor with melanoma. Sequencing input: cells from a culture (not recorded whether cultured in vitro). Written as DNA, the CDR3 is TGTGCCATCAGTGAGGGGTCGACGCCCACAGATACGCAGTATTTT. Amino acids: CAISEGSTPTDTQYF.